A single sample gave rise to the 5 T cell receptor beta chains below, sequenced in a study of blood T cell repertoires in COVID-19 (dated by TCRdb to 2020 to 2021). The method behind the library was the immunoSEQ multiplex PCR assay. TCRdb stores this immuneACCESS table with in-frame sequences only. Part of the clones is absent; in the studies checked, under half of the shortfall reflects unresolved V genes, and no reason is known for the rest. The sample table lists approximately 250,000 clones, 86% of them with a count of one. The ten largest clones represent around 2.2% of the sample. Sample: peripheral blood. These receptors originate from a man in his thirties or forties who had recovered from COVID-19.

The chain carries TRBV2 and TRBJ2-1, with 9 bases fitting TRBD1. CDR1 SNHLY and CDR2 FYNNEI come from the germline V gene. CDR3 length: 15 amino acids. V was pared by 8 bases and J by 3 bases, with 8 bases of the junction left unmatched. The CDR3 protein is CASSTGTGSYNEQFF. For the CDR3, the DNA is TGTGCCAGCTCTACCGGGACAGGGAGCTACAATGAGCAGTTCTTC.

V gene TRBV6-5 combines with J gene TRBJ1-2; 10 bases match TRBD1. This CDR3 comprises 13 residues. Germline V gene lookup returns CDR1 MNHEY and CDR2 SVGAGI. J was trimmed by 8 bases and V by 6 bases; bases with no gene match: 6. The CDR3 loop is CASSRQGASGYTF. The CDR3 bases are TGTGCCAGCAGCAGACAGGGGGCCTCGGGCTACACCTTC.

V usage is TRBV7-8 and J usage is TRBJ2-1, with D perhaps matching TRBD1 (5 bases). Trimming cost V 5 bases and J 4 bases, with 9 bases left between them. This CDR3 contains 13 residues. Germline V gene lookup returns CDR1 SGHVS and CDR2 FQNEAQ. The CDR3 DNA is TGTGCCAGCAGCGCAGGGCCTTACAATGAGCAGTTCTTC. Translated, it gives CASSAGPYNEQFF.

The chain is built from TRBV2 and TRBJ2-5; D gene uncertain. Germline values: CDR1 SNHLY, CDR2 FYNNEI. Trimming cost V 0 bases and J 5 bases, with 10 bases left between them. The CDR3 totals 14 residues. The CDR3 sequence: CASSEAPEAETQYF. Here the CDR3 DNA reads TGTGCCAGCAGTGAAGCCCCCGAGGCCGAGACCCAGTACTTC. The full variable domain, its missing parts supplied by reference TRBV2 and TRBJ2-5, is EPEVTQTPSHQVTQMGQEVILRCVPISNHLYFYWYRQILGQKVEFLVSFYNNEISEKSEIFDDQFSVERPDGSNFTLKIRSTKLEDSAMYFCASSEAPEAETQYFGPGTRLLVL.

The chain joins TRBV6-4 to TRBJ2-2; D gene uncertain. From germline, CDR1 is MRHNA and CDR2 SNTAGT. The CDR3 is 15 amino acids. The V and J ends lost 6 bases and 0 bases respectively, with 11 bases between them. CDR3 DNA sequence: TGTGCCAGCAGCCCCCTAAGTACGAACACCGGGGAGCTGTTTTTT. Translation: CASSPLSTNTGELFF.